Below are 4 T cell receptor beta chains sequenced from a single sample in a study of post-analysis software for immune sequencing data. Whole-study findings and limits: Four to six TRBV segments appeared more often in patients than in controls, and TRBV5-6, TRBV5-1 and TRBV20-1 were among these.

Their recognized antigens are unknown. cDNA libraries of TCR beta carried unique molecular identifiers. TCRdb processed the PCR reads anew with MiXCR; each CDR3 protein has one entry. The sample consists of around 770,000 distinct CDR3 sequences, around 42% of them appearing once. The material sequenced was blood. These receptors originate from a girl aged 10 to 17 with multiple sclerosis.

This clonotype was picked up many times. The CDR3 sequence: CSVGQGNFYEQYF. The CDR3 region has the DNA TGCAGCGTTGGACAGGGGAACTTCTACGAGCAGTACTTC. The gene calls are TRBV29-1 and TRBJ2-7, with 8 nucleotides matching TRBD1. V trimming: 4 bases; J trimming: 3 bases; junction bases outside the gene matches: 5. The germline V gene encodes CDR1 SQVTM and CDR2 ANQGSEA. This CDR3 region has 13 residues.

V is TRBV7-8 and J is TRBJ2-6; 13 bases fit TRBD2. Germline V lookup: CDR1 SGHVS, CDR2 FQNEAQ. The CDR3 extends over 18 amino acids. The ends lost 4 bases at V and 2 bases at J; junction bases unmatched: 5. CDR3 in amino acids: CASSSIGLAGAGANVLTF. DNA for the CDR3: TGTGCCAGCAGCTCCATCGGACTAGCGGGAGCTGGGGCCAACGTCCTGACTTTC. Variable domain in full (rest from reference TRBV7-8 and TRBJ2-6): GAGVSQSPRYKVAKRGQDVALRCDPISGHVSLFWYQQALGQGPEFLTYFQNEAQLDKSGLPSDRFFAERPEGSVSTLKIQRTQQEDSAVYLCASSSIGLAGAGANVLTFGAGSRLTVL.

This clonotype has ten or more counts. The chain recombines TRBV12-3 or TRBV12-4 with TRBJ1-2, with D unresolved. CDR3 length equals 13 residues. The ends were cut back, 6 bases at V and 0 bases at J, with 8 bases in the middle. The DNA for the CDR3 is TGTGCCAGCAGCTTGAGGGCTAACTATGGCTACACCTTC. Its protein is CASSLRANYGYTF.

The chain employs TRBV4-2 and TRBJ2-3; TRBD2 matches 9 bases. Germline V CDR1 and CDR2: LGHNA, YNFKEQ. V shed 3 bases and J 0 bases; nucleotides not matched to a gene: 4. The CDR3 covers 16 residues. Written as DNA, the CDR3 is TGTGCCAGCAGCCAGGTTAGCGGGAGAAGCACAGATACGCAGTATTTT. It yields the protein CASSQVSGRSTDTQYF.